This TCR beta chain was obtained from a study of T cells after yellow fever vaccination. Study conclusions and caveats: Abundant clonotypes (contaminants from the bulk population) could be present in FACS-sorted repertoires. Only a minor proportion of clonotypes was detected across both CD4 and CD8 compartments. The study found a weaker secondary response that peaked faster, day 5 versus 15.

The authors made TCR cDNA by 5'RACE template switching, adding a universal primer site and UMIs. TCRdb used MiXCR to reprocess the 5' RACE reads, holding one entry per CDR3 protein. The table lists some 320,000 distinct CDR3 sequences, 8.7% of them singletons. CDR1 and CDR2 from the germline V gene are DFQATT and SNEGSKA (reference sequence). Trimming shortened V by 5 bases and J by 1 base, and 11 bases separated the two germline ends. The CDR3 sequence is 14 residues long. This clonotype has more than one count but fewer than ten. Its antigen is as yet unknown. The TCR comes from a young man who received the YFV17D yellow fever vaccine. The rearrangement joins TRBV20-1 to TRBJ1-4; a possible D gene is TRBD1 (6 bases). This specimen consisted of CD4+ T cells sorted from PBMCs, obtained 5 days after the yellow fever booster vaccination. In DNA, the CDR3 is TGCAGTGCTCCGGACAGAGGAACTAATGAAAAACTGTTTTTT. Amino acid sequence: CSAPDRGTNEKLFF.